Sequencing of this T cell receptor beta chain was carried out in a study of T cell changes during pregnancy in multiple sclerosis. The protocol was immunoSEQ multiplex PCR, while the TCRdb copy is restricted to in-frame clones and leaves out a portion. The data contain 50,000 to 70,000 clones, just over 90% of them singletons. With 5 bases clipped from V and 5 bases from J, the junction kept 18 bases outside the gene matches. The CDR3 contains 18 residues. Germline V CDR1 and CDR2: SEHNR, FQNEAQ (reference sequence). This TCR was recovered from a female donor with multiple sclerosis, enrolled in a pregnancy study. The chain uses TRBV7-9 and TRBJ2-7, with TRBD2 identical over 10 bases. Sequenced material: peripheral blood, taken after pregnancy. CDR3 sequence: CASSPPSRLAGAGDEQYF. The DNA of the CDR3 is TGTGCCAGCAGCCCTCCTTCACGGCTAGCGGGAGCTGGAGACGAGCAGTACTTC.